These 3 T cell receptor beta chains originate from one sample sequenced in a study of patients and donors after allogeneic stem cell transplantation. From the RT-PCR reads, TCRdb called clonotypes with MiXCR, one entry per CDR3 protein. Of about 160,000 distinct CDR3 sequences in the sample, approximately 22% are singletons; the top ten hold roughly a quarter. Sequenced: blood, either unsorted or a sorted T cell fraction (not recorded which). The receptors were gathered from a human donor who was either an allogeneic HSCT recipient or a stem cell or donor lymphocyte infusion donor (not recorded which). It is not recorded whose cells these are; they may come from a transplant donor.

There are a few counts of this clonotype. V is TRBV5-1 and J is TRBJ2-7, with no clear D. V dropped 7 bases and J dropped 4 bases, with 18 bases sitting between them. The CDR3 runs to 14 residues. Looked up from germline, CDR1 is SGHRS and CDR2 is YFSETQ. The CDR3 region is CASGGSSPVYEQYF. The CDR3 DNA sequence: TGCGCCAGCGGTGGAAGCAGTCCGGTGTACGAGCAGTACTTC.

This clonotype was observed a handful of times. The rearrangement joins TRBV4-3 to TRBJ1-3, with 8 nucleotides matching TRBD1. The V and J ends lost 0 bases and 3 bases, in that order; junction bases with no gene match: 4. The CDR3 loop spans 16 amino acids. Germline CDR1 LGHNA, CDR2 YSLEER. Here the CDR3 DNA reads TGCGCCAGCAGCCAAGATCCCAGGGGGCTTGGAAACACCATATATTTT. Its translation is CASSQDPRGLGNTIYF.

This clonotype came up a few times. The chain uses TRBV2 and TRBJ2-4; D ambiguous. V was shortened by 2 bases and J by 5 bases, with 16 bases between the two germline ends. The V gene's germline CDR1 is SNHLY and CDR2 FYNNEI. This CDR3 is 16 amino acids long. In nucleotides, the CDR3 is TGTGCCAGCAGTGAAACCCGAAGCACACCTCAAAACATTCAGTACTTC. As protein: CASSETRSTPQNIQYF.